This TCR beta chain was sequenced in a study of T-cell reconstitution after alpha-beta-depleted transplantation in children. Unique molecular identifiers were incorporated into the prepared TCRbeta library. Each CDR3 protein is one row after TCRdb ran MiXCR on the PCR reads. The data contain a few hundred thousand distinct CDR3 sequences, around 25% of them singletons. With V trimmed by 5 bases and J by 9 bases, 9 bases remained unmatched. The CDR3 is made up of 13 amino acids. Study conclusions and caveats: Surviving thymic progenitors and recipient T cells were the source of high TCRbeta diversity at day 60 in some patients. Reportedly, roughly two months post-transplant, alpha-beta T cells arose from several hundred expanded graft clones. One year post-transplant, T-cell counts and diversity were largely derived from T cells produced anew.

For this clonotype: The antigen remains undetermined.

The chain links TRBV12-3 or TRBV12-4 to TRBJ1-2, with TRBD1 matching 7 bases. The TCR was taken from a male patient younger than 18 who had a stem cell transplant for acute lymphoblastic leukemia, so the T cells may come from the graft donor. Sequenced here: PBMCs, mostly from graft donor cells, sampled 180 days after TCRalphabeta/CD19-depleted stem cell transplant. The CDR3 region has the DNA TGTGCCAGCAGTCGACAGGGTAGGCTTAGCTACACCTTC. This translates into CASSRQGRLSYTF.